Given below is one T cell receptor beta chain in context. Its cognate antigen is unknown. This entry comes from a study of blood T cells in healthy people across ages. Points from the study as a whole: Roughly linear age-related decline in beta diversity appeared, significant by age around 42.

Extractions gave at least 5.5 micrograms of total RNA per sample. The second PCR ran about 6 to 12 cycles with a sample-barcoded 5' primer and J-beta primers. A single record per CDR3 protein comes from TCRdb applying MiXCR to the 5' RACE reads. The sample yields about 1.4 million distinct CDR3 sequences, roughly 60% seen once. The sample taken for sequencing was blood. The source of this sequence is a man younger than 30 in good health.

CDR3 residues: CASKPGQGNEQYF. Written as DNA, the CDR3 is TGTGCCAGTAAACCGGGACAGGGGAACGAGCAGTACTTC. The chain carries TRBV2 and TRBJ2-7, with 10 positions matching TRBD1. This CDR3 has 13 residues. J was trimmed by 5 bases and V by 9 bases; bases with no gene match: 7. The germline V gene has CDR1 SNHLY and CDR2 FYNNEI.